Below are 8 T cell receptor beta chains sequenced from a single sample in a study of control samples from healthy donors and cancer patients (TCRdb year 2020). To prepare the library, the immunoSEQ multiplex PCR assay was applied. Here the immuneACCESS table is served through TCRdb, limited to in-frame sequences with V and J called. Missing clones are a known gap in these copies; in checked studies unresolved V genes cover under half, and the rest lacks a known reason. Recorded for this sample are more than 90,000 clones; around nine tenths of them occurred a single time. Of the sample, over 6.5% is held by the ten largest clones. Material: blood. The receptors here all came from a man under 40 in good health.

The rearrangement links TRBV5-6 to TRBJ1-5; 8 bases agree with TRBD1. This CDR3 region has 15 residues. With V trimmed by 3 bases and J by 2 bases, 4 bases remained unmatched. Germline CDR1 SGHDT, CDR2 YYEEEE. The CDR3 loop is CASSSGQGRNQPQHF. CDR3 in DNA: TGTGCCAGCAGCTCCGGACAGGGACGCAATCAGCCCCAGCATTTT.

This sequence joins TRBV5-1 and TRBJ2-7, with D perhaps TRBD1 (6 bases). CDR1 is SGHRS, CDR2 YFSETQ, per germline. With 4 bases removed from V and 0 bases from J, the gap between germline ends came to 14 bases. CDR3 length equals 15 residues. CDR3 coding DNA: TGCGCCAGCAGCCACACCGGGACATCCTCCTACGAGCAGTACTTC. The encoded protein is CASSHTGTSSYEQYF.

This chain connects TRBV7-9 to TRBJ2-7; D ambiguous. V dropped 3 bases and J dropped 4 bases, with 7 bases sitting between them. From germline, CDR1 is SEHNR and CDR2 FQNEAQ (reference sequence). The CDR3 runs to 12 residues. The CDR3 DNA follows: TGTGCCAGCAGCTTCCCCGGTTACGAGCAGTACTTC. Protein product: CASSFPGYEQYF.

V usage is TRBV6-2 or TRBV6-3 and J usage is TRBJ1-1, with D possibly TRBD1 on 5 matching bases. Germline CDR1 is MNHEY and CDR2 is SVGEGT. The germline V and J ends were trimmed by 6 bases and 8 bases, with 16 bases remaining between them. CDR3 length equals 13 residues. The CDR3 protein is CASSTRPGPEAFF. The CDR3 coding sequence is TGTGCCAGCAGCACCCGACCGGGGCCGGAAGCTTTCTTT.

The V call is TRBV2, the J call TRBJ2-1; D is perhaps TRBD1 or TRBD2 (6 bases each). With 0 bases removed from V and 2 bases from J, the gap between germline ends came to 11 bases. The CDR3 runs 16 residues. Germline V gene data show CDR1 as SNHLY and CDR2 as FYNNEI. The CDR3 spells CASSEARGVAYNEQFF. For the CDR3, the DNA is TGTGCCAGCAGTGAAGCGAGGGGGGTAGCCTACAATGAGCAGTTCTTC.

The rearrangement links TRBV24-1 to TRBJ1-1; D not certain. This CDR3 is built from 13 residues. V was shortened by 2 bases and J by 7 bases, with 10 bases between the two germline ends. CDR1 and CDR2 (germline): KGHDR, SFDVKD. The CDR3 nucleotides read TGTGCCACCAGTGATTCTGACCCAGGTGAAGCTTTCTTT. Encoded protein: CATSDSDPGEAFF.

The chain has TRBV11-2 and TRBJ2-1; 9 bases match TRBD2. J was trimmed by 2 bases and V by 4 bases; bases with no gene match: 6. CDR3 size: 16 residues. Germline V gives CDR1 SGHAT, CDR2 FQNNGV. The CDR3 here is CASSSQAGGPYNEQFF. CDR3 nucleotides: TGTGCCAGCAGCTCCCAAGCGGGAGGCCCCTACAATGAGCAGTTCTTC.

The V call is TRBV19, the J call TRBJ1-5; a possible D gene is TRBD1 (5 bases). The CDR3 has 14 amino acids. V was shortened by 11 bases and J by 3 bases, with 17 bases between the two germline ends. Germline assignment: CDR1 LNHDA and CDR2 SQIVND (reference sequence). The CDR3 nucleotides are TGTGCCTCCCGGGGAGGGGAGGCCAATCAGCCCCAGCATTTT. Protein sequence: CASRGGEANQPQHF. Together with reference TRBV19 and TRBJ1-5, the CDR3 gives the full variable domain: DGGITQSPKYLFRKEGQNVTLSCEQNLNHDAMYWYRQDPGQGLRLIYYSQIVNDFQKGDIAEGYSVSREKKESFPLTVTSAQKNPTAFYLCASRGGEANQPQHFGDGTRLSIL.